The entry below gives a single T cell receptor beta chain sequence along with its context. This clone is judged medium-sized (0.01 to 0.1%). Its antigen remains unidentified. No base-level quality is on record; no much larger clone is a single base apart. TCR beta CDR3 regions were sequenced from DNA using the immunoSEQ Assay. Processing in the source paper ran as follows. To compute T cell density, TCR beta template counts were normalized to usable DNA, which was estimated by amplifying housekeeping genes. The preseqR package was used to estimate richness by extrapolating to 400,000 templates for PBMC samples and to 120,000 templates for tissue samples. Clonality was calculated as one minus Pielou's evenness. Tissue-enriched TCRs were identified through differential abundance testing performed on productive amino-acid clonotypes, with a minimum total count of 5 and an alpha of 0.1. The Jaccard Index and the Morisita Overlap Index were used to quantify repertoire overlap between compartments. GLIPH grouped TCR beta CDR3s together with public tetramer-defined viral CDR3s, and a viral motif had to include at least three viral sequences and also show V-gene enrichment. TCRdb limited this immuneACCESS table to in-frame rearrangements with V and J called. A share of clones is missing; checked studies link under half to unresolved V genes, and the rest is unexplained. For V, J and clone size, that table is used; D and trimming come from the DNA. The sample includes 2,500 to 3,500 clones, with around 22% observed a single time. The top ten hold about 5.1% of the sample.

This sample stems from a study of T cells in localized non-small cell lung cancer (dated by TCRdb to the early 2020s). About the investigation overall: Comparing tumors with uninvolved tumor-adjacent lungs, the study looked at the T cell repertoires of 220 or so patients with early-stage NSCLC. The cohort comprised 236 treatment-naïve NSCLC patients with resected, localized lung tumors. NSCLC patients had a mean age of approximately 66 years, and about 140 were male and 85 to 110 female. On the study overall, not on this receptor specifically: Uninvolved tumor-adjacent lung showed the highest T cell clonality, higher than tumor, which suggests more focused antigenic responses in the uninvolved tumor-adjacent lung. Because multi-region tumor sequencing was not done, intratumor heterogeneity could not be ruled out. Longer overall survival was associated with higher T cell density in blood, whereas shorter survival was associated with higher clonality in adjacent lung. Because the study design was exploratory, TCR variables were selected using unadjusted p-values without false-discovery rate correction. A median of 57 of the top 100 tumor clones turned up in the paired uninvolved adjacent lung, and 25 to 30 of those clones also ranked among the top 100 of that same adjacent lung.

At diagnosis, peripheral blood, uninvolved tumor-adjacent lung and tumor were collected and stored as a combination of fresh-frozen and FFPE material. Reading the germline V gene gives CDR1 SGHNT and CDR2 YENEEA. From the cysteine through the phenylalanine, the CDR3 covers 18 amino acids. The kept DNA is CDR3 alone, 54 bases in frame from the first base. V is cut by 4 bases and J by 1 base, and the space between the germline ends is 22 bases. The material was lung tumor tissue, obtained before any cancer treatment. The chain is made from TRBV11-3 and TRBJ1-1, and perhaps TRBD1 as D gene, on 6 matching bases. The source is a female donor older than 55 with stage I lung adenocarcinoma. The bases are TGTGCCAGCAGCTCCATCCCCTTGCAGACAGGTCAGAACACTGAAGCTTTCTTT. Its translation reads: CASSSIPLQTGQNTEAFF.